This TCR beta chain was documented in a study of T cell responses to AZD1222 COVID-19 vaccine. Notes on this clone: Its target is not known.

Repertoires were generated with immunoSEQ multiplex PCR, while TCRdb's copy carries only in-frame clones and drops some. The data show around 160,000 clones, 75% to 95% seen once. Germline V gene data show CDR1 as SGHAT and CDR2 as FQNNGV. The CDR3 has 15 amino acids. The V end lost 7 bases, the J end lost 2 bases, and 16 bases lay between the germline ends. The study, taken as a whole, reports: After the peak T cell response, and only then, were repertoires sampled. An increase in Spike-specific TCR breadth and depth was observed after two AZD1222 doses.

The chain combines TRBV11-2 with TRBJ2-3, with TRBD1 as a possible D gene (6 bases). The specimen comprised peripheral blood, sampled on day 0 of MenACWY control vaccination. This receptor was taken from an adult in good health. CDR3 DNA: TGTGCCAGCATCCTGATGGGACATAACACAGATACGCAGTATTTT. The encoded protein is CASILMGHNTDTQYF.